Presented here are 9 T cell receptor beta chains from one specimen sequenced in a study of blood T cells in healthy people across ages. The authors ran a second PCR of roughly 6 to 11 cycles using a sample-barcoded 5' primer and a J-beta primer mix. MiXCR, applied by TCRdb to the 5' RACE reads, yields one record per CDR3 protein. The sample contains 1.5 million to 2 million distinct CDR3 sequences, about 28% of which appear only once. The sequencing input was blood. All receptors come from a woman aged 25 to 45 in good health.

The sample holds a few counts of this clonotype. J is TRBJ2-5 and V is TRBV14, with 11 bases that match TRBD2. Germline loops: CDR1 SGHDN, CDR2 FVKESK. Trimming took 1 base from V and 7 from J; bases not matched to a gene: 5. The CDR3 is 15 residues long. The CDR3 loop reads CASSQGLAGLGTQYF. The DNA for the CDR3 is TGTGCCAGCAGCCAAGGACTAGCGGGACTGGGGACCCAGTACTTC. Based on the CDR3 plus reference TRBV14 and TRBJ2-5, the full variable domain is EAGVTQFPSHSVIEKGQTVTLRCDPISGHDNLYWYRRVMGKEIKFLLHFVKESKQDESGMPNNRFLAERTGGTYSTLKVQPAELEDSGVYFCASSQGLAGLGTQYFGPGTRLLVL.

V gene TRBV7-2 combines with J gene TRBJ1-4, with D possibly TRBD1 on 6 matching bases. V lost 6 bases, J lost 5 bases, and 13 bases lay in between. The CDR3 extends over 14 amino acids. The germline CDR1 and CDR2 sequences are SGHTA and FQGNSA. CDR3: CASRRGSGNEKLFF. The CDR3 DNA reads as TGTGCCAGCAGAAGGGGGTCGGGCAATGAAAAACTGTTTTTT.

The chain joins TRBV12-3 or TRBV12-4 to TRBJ2-7; TRBD1 agrees at 9 bases. This CDR3 region has 15 residues. V shed 2 bases, J shed 2 bases, and the junction held 4 bases outside the gene matches. The DNA for the CDR3 is TGTGCCAGCAGTTTATGGACAGGGGAAGCCTACGAGCAGTACTTC. This sequence encodes CASSLWTGEAYEQYF.

Comments on this clonotype: With a much larger clone just one base away, this may be a read error. V is TRBV3-1 and J is TRBJ1-2; 8 nucleotides match TRBD1. Germline CDR1 reads LGHDT; CDR2 reads YNNKEL (reference sequence). The CDR3 loop spans 15 amino acids. The CDR3 DNA is TGTGCCGGCAGCCAAGCCGACAGGGGAGACTATGGCTACACCTTC. The encoded protein is CAGSQADRGDYGYTF. Using reference TRBV3-1 and TRBJ1-2 for the parts outside the CDR3, the full variable domain is DTAVSQTPKYLVTQMGNDKSIKCEQNLGHDTMYWYKQDSKKFLKIMFSYNNKELIINETVPNRFSPKSPDKAHLNLHINSLELGDSAVYFCAGSQADRGDYGYTFGSGTRLTVV.

V gene TRBV20-1 combines with J gene TRBJ1-2; D is unclear. Deletions cut 0 bases from V and 8 bases from J, with 16 bases between. The germline gives CDR1 DFQATT, CDR2 SNEGSKA (reference sequence). This CDR3 has 14 amino acids. This CDR3 reads CSARDVQVERGYTF. DNA of the CDR3: TGCAGTGCTAGAGACGTCCAGGTGGAGCGAGGCTACACCTTC.

This clonotype was seen only once. At one boundary the junction diverges from the germline segment, which might be a read error. V usage is TRBV7-2 and J usage is TRBJ1-5, with D tentatively TRBD1 (5 bases). This CDR3 contains 12 residues. Germline V gene sequence: CDR1 SGHTA, CDR2 FQGNSA. The chain's CDR3 is CAGSTTGTPQHF. The DNA of the CDR3 is TGTGCCGGCAGCACAACCGGGACGCCCCAGCATTTT.

This clonotype appeared a few times. This rearrangement joins TRBV12-3 or TRBV12-4 to TRBJ2-1; D remains unclear. The CDR3 runs 11 residues. Between the trimmed V and J ends, which lost 3 bases and 14 bases, there was a span of 11 bases. Here the CDR3 reads CASSLSGREFF. The CDR3 coding sequence is TGTGCCAGCAGTTTGAGTGGTCGGGAGTTCTTC.

About this clonotype itself: A read error may explain this, as a much larger clone is one base away. The J gene is TRBJ2-7, the V gene TRBV24-1; maybe TRBD1 (7 bases). The germline gives CDR1 KGHDR, CDR2 SFDVKD. CDR3 length equals 15 residues. This CDR3 reads CATSVRTGDSCEQYF. The CDR3 DNA sequence: TGTGCCACCAGTGTAAGAACAGGGGACTCCTGCGAGCAGTACTTC.

There are a few counts of this clonotype. This chain connects TRBV2 to TRBJ2-4, with TRBD1 matching 7 bases. Germline V lookup: CDR1 SNHLY, CDR2 FYNNEI. CDR3 length: 13 residues. Trimming cost V 7 bases and J 13 bases; bases outside gene matches: 13. The CDR3 here is CASKDRENYEQYF. Here the CDR3 DNA reads TGTGCCAGCAAAGACAGGGAAAACTACGAACAGTACTTC.